These T cell receptor beta chains were read from a single sample in a study of blood T cell repertoires in COVID-19. The repertoire was sequenced with immunoSEQ multiplex PCR; TCRdb's copy has only in-frame clones and lacks some. The sample shows approximately 180,000 clones, around 85% of them seen only once. Specimen: peripheral blood. The origin of the receptors is a man in his 60s with acute or convalescent COVID-19. The CDR3 runs from the conserved cysteine through the conserved F or W. The order of the fields is J gene, V gene, clone size, CDR3 protein. Expanded clones are given a class, and other clones once, few, many or no size at all.

J: TRBJ1-1
V: TRBV19
size: few
CDR3: CASSPRRDRVTEAFF

J: TRBJ1-4
V: TRBV5-1
size: -
CDR3: CASSFQGFWEKLFF

J: TRBJ1-5
V: TRBV28
size: -
CDR3: CASSQDQPQHF

J: TRBJ2-5
V: TRBV11-2
size: -
CDR3: CASSLAGSGRSRGETQYF

J: TRBJ2-7
V: TRBV19
size: -
CDR3: CASSMDRGEQYF

J: TRBJ1-2
V: TRBV7-2
size: -
CDR3: CASSLVRGRGYTF

J: TRBJ2-7
V: TRBV4-1
size: once
CDR3: CASSQDHQGTYEQYF

J: TRBJ2-7
V: TRBV5-1
size: -
CDR3: CASSLQVPGNLGEQYF

J: TRBJ1-5
V: TRBV4-1
size: -
CDR3: CASSQEPGQGADQPQHF

J: TRBJ2-5
V: TRBV27
size: -
CDR3: CASRATSAPNIQYF

J: TRBJ1-1
V: TRBV5-1
size: few
CDR3: CASSVTGAHAEAFF

J: TRBJ2-7
V: TRBV12-3/TRBV12-4
size: -
CDR3: CASSPNSYEQYF

J: TRBJ2-2
V: TRBV4-3
size: -
CDR3: CASSQDPPRLAGGLVTGELFF

J: TRBJ2-7
V: TRBV1
size: -
CDR3: CTSSSKRHTGGKDEQYF

J: TRBJ2-5
V: TRBV2
size: once
CDR3: CASSGGETQYF

J: TRBJ1-3
V: TRBV6-5
size: -
CDR3: CASSYTLEGNTIYF

J: TRBJ1-1
V: TRBV19
size: -
CDR3: CASSIEARGNTEAFF

J: TRBJ1-6
V: TRBV4-1
size: -
CDR3: CASSHAGGNSPLHF

J: TRBJ2-2
V: TRBV5-4
size: -
CDR3: CASSPQVTGGTGELFF